This T cell receptor beta chain came from a study of STAT5B mutations in CD4+ large granular lymphocyte leukemia. Overall study results and limits: TRBV06-family usage was enriched in top patient clones (8/27) versus controls (2/35).

Method: immunoSEQ multiplex PCR; TCRdb's copy keeps in-frame clones and lacks some. This sample has several thousand clones; over 60% occur once, and the top ten carry around 71%. Concerning this clone itself: Its antigen is unidentified.

This CDR3 has 16 amino acids. CDR1 is SGHRS and CDR2 is YFSETQ in the germline V gene. The V end lost 1 base, the J end lost 9 bases, and 22 bases lay between the germline ends. This TCR came from a woman aged 55-75 years with CD4+ T-cell large granular lymphocyte leukemia. Sequencing was done on a sample of PBMCs. The chain has TRBV5-1 and TRBJ2-5, with D possibly TRBD1 on 6 matching bases. This CDR3 is CASSLRPGDTRGAQYF. The CDR3 nucleotides are TGCGCCAGCAGCTTGCGACCAGGGGACACCCGAGGGGCCCAGTACTTC. Based on the CDR3 plus reference TRBV5-1 and TRBJ2-5, the full variable domain is KAGVTQTPRYLIKTRGQQVTLSCSPISGHRSVSWYQQTPGQGLQFLFEYFSETQRNKGNFPGRFSGRQFSNSRSEMNVSTLELGDSALYLCASSLRPGDTRGAQYFGPGTRLLVL.